The T cell receptor beta chain described here comes from a study of Graves' ophthalmopathy and Graves' hyperthyroidism. Background on the study: No treatment had been given when peripheral blood was collected at initial diagnosis.

Losses at the gene ends were 3 bases for V and 4 bases for J; bases not matched to a gene: 3. This CDR3 is 14 amino acids long. Germline CDR1 and CDR2: KGHSH and LQKENI. Amplifying from RNA transcripts, the study obtained TCR beta CDR3 regions. First-round RT-PCR relied on HTBI primers, and a second-round multiplex PCR came next. TCRdb re-derived calls from the multiplex PCR reads in MiXCR, one entry per CDR3 protein. Here the sample spans 150,000 to 200,000 distinct CDR3 sequences, 35% to 50% being singletons. General study results and limits: A 13-signature model separated ophthalmopathy from stable hyperthyroidism, reaching about 91% sensitivity and approximately 81% specificity cross-validated. Detection in blood was also observed for most expanded thyroid clonotypes above 0.001 frequency.

A word on this clonotype: The antigen is unknown.

Additional autoimmune diseases, uncontrolled infections, pregnancy or lactation disqualified patients. This TCR was sampled from a man under 40 with Graves' ophthalmopathy. The chain links TRBV18 to TRBJ1-1, with 9 bases identical to TRBD1. Sequenced input: peripheral blood. The CDR3: CASSPQQGATEAFF. The CDR3 nucleotides are TGTGCCAGCTCACCCCAACAGGGGGCCACTGAAGCTTTCTTT.